Sequencing of this T cell receptor (beta chain) was carried out in a study of response to subunit inactivated influenza vaccine. This CDR3 has 10 residues. Germline values: CDR1 SGHTA, CDR2 FQGNSA. Study-level results: Seasonal influenza vaccination, on each occasion, was suggested by the authors to recruit few new T cells.

With regard to this clonotype: Antigen specificity is unknown.

Each CDR3 protein is one row after TCRdb ran MiXCR on the RT-PCR reads. The table shows about 700,000 distinct CDR3 sequences, with about 15% occurring only once. The sample here was PBMCs from blood, taken about 14 days before vaccination. V is TRBV7-2 and J is TRBJ1-1; tentative D call: TRBD1 (5 bases). This TCR was recovered from a man aged 45 to 65 who received an inactivated influenza vaccine. The CDR3 is CATRGAEAFF. The CDR3 DNA follows: TGTGCTACTCGGGGCGCTGAAGCTTTCTTT.